This T cell receptor (beta chain) was sequenced during a study of OX40 agonist ivuxolimab in advanced cancers. Study summary: Every 2 weeks, patients got intravenous ivuxolimab at one of six dose levels (0.01-10 mg/kg). At around 83% male, the cohort had a mean age of 60 years, ranging from about 20 to 90.

The protocol was immunoSEQ multiplex PCR, while the TCRdb copy is restricted to in-frame clones and leaves out a portion. This sample yields tens of thousands of clones, of which approximately 90% are seen a single time; 1.5% to 2% belongs to the top ten. In germline, CDR1 is MRHNA, CDR2 SNTAGT. The CDR3 spans 13 residues. V lost 6 bases, J lost 3 bases, and 3 bases stayed unmatched. Study-wide findings and caveats: At doses 0.1 to 3.0 mg/kg, CD4+ and CD8+ clones expanded. Still undetermined is the antigen specificity of the expanded peripheral T cells.

In regard to this clone: Its antigen is not known.

The TCR sequence derives from an adult with an advanced solid tumor such as melanoma, head and neck, liver or kidney cancer. The sample consisted of CD4+ or CD8+ T cells sorted from blood, taken in a trial of the OX40 agonist ivuxolimab. The chain employs TRBV6-4 and TRBJ2-5; 8 bases map to TRBD2. DNA of the CDR3: TGTGCCAGCAGGAAGCGGGAGAAAGAGACCCAGTACTTC. Protein sequence: CASRKREKETQYF.